Each of the 15 T cell receptor beta chains below was sequenced from the same sample in a study of blood T cell repertoires in COVID-19. Assay used: immunoSEQ multiplex PCR; TCRdb lists only in-frame clones, some missing. The profile shows about 310,000 clones, roughly 91% of them singletons. Sequenced input: peripheral blood. All receptors come from a man aged 50 to 60 with active or convalescent COVID-19.

The chain couples TRBV2 to TRBJ2-3, with D possibly TRBD2 on 5 matching bases. Germline V gives CDR1 SNHLY, CDR2 FYNNEI. Deletions cut 3 bases from V and 0 bases from J, with 10 bases between. The CDR3 length is 15 residues. CDR3 bases: TGTGCCAGCAGTGAGAGCGGCCCTAGCACAGATACGCAGTATTTT. The encoded protein is CASSESGPSTDTQYF.

This clone appeared once. This chain connects TRBV28 to TRBJ2-1; D might be TRBD1 (5 bases). The CDR3 totals 13 residues. The V end was cut by 6 bases, the J end by 0 bases, with 6 bases between. Germline lookup yields CDR1 MDHEN and CDR2 SYDVKM. CDR3 bases: TGTGCCAGCAGAACAGGCTCCTACAATGAGCAGTTCTTC. Translated: CASRTGSYNEQFF. Supplemented by reference TRBV28 and TRBJ2-1, the full variable domain reads DVKVTQSSRYLVKRTGEKVFLECVQDMDHENMFWYRQDPGLGLRLIYFSYDVKMKEKGDIPEGYSVSREKKERFSLILESASTNQTSMYLCASRTGSYNEQFFGPGTRLTVL.

This clone occurred once. V gene TRBV16 combines with J gene TRBJ1-2; D uncertain. Trimming took off 4 bases at V and 3 bases at J, with 6 bases between the two ends. The CDR3 totals 12 residues. Germline assignment: CDR1 KGHSY and CDR2 FQNENV. The CDR3 bases are TGTGCCAGCAGCCCCTACCACTATGGCTACACCTTC. Protein sequence: CASSPYHYGYTF.

The genes are TRBV6-1 and TRBJ1-3; D unclear. The CDR3 length is 13 residues. The V and J ends lost 1 base and 4 bases respectively, with 5 bases between them. Per the germline V gene, CDR1 is MNHNS and CDR2 is SASEGT. The CDR3 DNA is TGTGCCAGCAGTGAAGTCTCCGGAAACACCATATATTTT. The encoded protein is CASSEVSGNTIYF.

This clone appeared a single time. The chain recombines TRBV7-6 with TRBJ2-1; D may be TRBD2 (6 bases). Germline lookup yields CDR1 SGHVS and CDR2 FNYEAQ. V shed 5 bases and J shed 0 bases, with 11 bases lying between them. The CDR3 consists of 15 residues. The CDR3 sequence: CASSPSAGSYNEQFF. The DNA of the CDR3 is TGTGCCAGCAGCCCTTCAGCGGGCTCCTACAATGAGCAGTTCTTC.

V gene TRBV24-1 combines with J gene TRBJ2-7; D possibly corresponds to TRBD1 (6 bases). This CDR3 comprises 13 residues. Deletions cut 5 bases from V and 0 bases from J, with 7 bases between. From germline, CDR1 is KGHDR and CDR2 SFDVKD. The CDR3 DNA follows: TGTGCCACCAGTGGGGACATCTCCTACGAGCAGTACTTC. It codes for CATSGDISYEQYF.

The chain combines TRBV7-3 with TRBJ2-5; 7 nucleotides align to TRBD1. Losses at the gene ends were 4 bases for V and 1 base for J; bases not matched to a gene: 3. This CDR3 has 14 residues. From germline, CDR1 is SGHTA and CDR2 FQGTGA. In DNA form, the CDR3 reads TGTGCCAGCAGCTCACAGGGGACCCAAGAGACCCAGTACTTC. It encodes CASSSQGTQETQYF.

V is TRBV19 and J is TRBJ2-7; 7 bases line up with TRBD2. Trimming at V came to 1 base and at J to 4 bases, leaving 13 bases not matched to a gene. In germline, CDR1 is LNHDA, CDR2 SQIVND (reference sequence). This CDR3 has 17 amino acids. The CDR3 protein is CASSIAGTWEGKYEQYF. The CDR3 DNA is TGTGCCAGTAGTATAGCCGGCACTTGGGAGGGCAAATACGAGCAGTACTTC.

The chain uses TRBV7-2 and TRBJ2-5, with a possible D match to TRBD1 (5 bases). The V gene lost 1 base and the J gene lost 5 bases, with 14 bases spanning the gap. Germline V gives CDR1 SGHTA, CDR2 FQGNSA. The CDR3 is made up of 15 amino acids. CDR3 bases: TGTGCCAGCAGCTTAGGCCCAGGGTTTGAGGAGACCCAGTACTTC. It specifies CASSLGPGFEETQYF.

The chain joins TRBV29-1 to TRBJ1-4; 7 bases are a match to TRBD1. Germline V gene sequence: CDR1 SQVTM, CDR2 ANQGSEA. Losses at the gene ends were 4 bases for V and 7 bases for J; bases not matched to a gene: 6. The CDR3 has 13 residues. CDR3 protein: CSVARTGSEKLFF. The CDR3, as DNA: TGCAGCGTTGCCCGGACAGGTAGTGAAAAACTGTTTTTT.

This rearrangement joins TRBV5-4 to TRBJ2-5; 12 bases match TRBD2. Germline CDR1 and CDR2: SGHNT and YYREEE (reference sequence). This CDR3 spans 15 amino acids. J lost 2 bases, V lost 3 bases, and 2 bases had no gene match. The CDR3 here is CASSYGLAGQETQYF. In DNA form, the CDR3 reads TGTGCCAGCAGCTACGGACTAGCGGGGCAAGAGACCCAGTACTTC.

The rearrangement joins TRBV7-8 to TRBJ1-5; D remains ambiguous. From germline, CDR1 is SGHVS and CDR2 FQNEAQ. This CDR3 has 14 amino acids. The germline V and J ends were trimmed by 1 base and 3 bases, with 7 bases remaining between them. CDR3 protein: CASSLDNSNQPQHF. The CDR3 DNA is TGTGCCAGCAGCTTAGATAACTCCAATCAGCCCCAGCATTTT.

The V and J genes are TRBV18 and TRBJ1-4; D perhaps matches TRBD1 (5 bases). V was shortened by 3 bases and J by 1 base, with 6 bases between the two germline ends. CDR1 is KGHSH and CDR2 is LQKENI in the germline V gene. The CDR3 consists of 14 residues. CDR3 DNA sequence: TGTGCCAGCTCACCGGGGGGAACTAATGAAAAACTGTTTTTT. The encoded protein is CASSPGGTNEKLFF.

The CDR3 coding sequence is TGTGCCAGCAGCCGGACAGGGGAAAACACCGGGGAGCTGTTTTTT. This encodes CASSRTGENTGELFF. The chain has TRBV7-9 and TRBJ2-2; 9 bases agree with TRBD1. This CDR3 contains 15 residues. V dropped 5 bases and J dropped 2; count of bases not matched to a gene: 3. Germline V CDR1 and CDR2: SEHNR, FQNEAQ (reference sequence).

The chain carries TRBV6-5 and TRBJ1-5; D ambiguous. From germline, CDR1 is MNHEY and CDR2 SVGAGI. The CDR3 is 15 amino acids. With 6 bases removed from V and 3 bases from J, the gap between germline ends came to 15 bases. CDR3: CASRMASGLNQPQHF. Written as DNA, the CDR3 is TGTGCCAGCAGGATGGCTTCAGGTCTCAATCAGCCCCAGCATTTT.